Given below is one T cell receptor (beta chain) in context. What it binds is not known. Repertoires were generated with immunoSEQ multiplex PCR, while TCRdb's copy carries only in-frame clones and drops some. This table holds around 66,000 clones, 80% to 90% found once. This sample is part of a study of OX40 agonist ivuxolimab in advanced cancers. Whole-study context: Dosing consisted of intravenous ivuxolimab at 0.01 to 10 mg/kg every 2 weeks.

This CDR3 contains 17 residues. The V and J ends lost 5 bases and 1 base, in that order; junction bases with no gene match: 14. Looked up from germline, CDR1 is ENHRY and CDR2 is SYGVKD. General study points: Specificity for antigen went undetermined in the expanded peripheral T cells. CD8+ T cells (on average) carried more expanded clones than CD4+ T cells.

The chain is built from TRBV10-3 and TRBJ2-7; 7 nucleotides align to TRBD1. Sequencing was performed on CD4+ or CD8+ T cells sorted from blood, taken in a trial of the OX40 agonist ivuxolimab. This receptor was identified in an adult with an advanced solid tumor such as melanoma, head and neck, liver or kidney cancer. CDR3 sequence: CAISSIIIQGPSYEQYF. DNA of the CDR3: TGTGCCATCAGTTCAATAATTATACAGGGGCCTTCCTACGAGCAGTACTTC.